Listed here are 24 T cell receptor beta chains from one sample, sequenced in a study of T cells in narcolepsy. TCRdb's table, derived via immunoSEQ multiplex PCR, lists solely in-frame clones and lacks some. Of about 20,000 clones in the sample, 80% to 85% were seen once. The specimen was memory (CD45RA-) CD4+ T cells from blood. All receptors come from a human donor in good health.

The rearrangement links TRBV27 to TRBJ1-1, with D perhaps matching TRBD1 (6 bases). From germline, CDR1 is MNHEY and CDR2 SMNVEV (reference sequence). V shed 8 bases and J shed 7 bases, with 17 bases lying between them. This CDR3 comprises 13 residues. CDR3 in DNA: TGTGCCAGCGGTCAGGCGGGGGGCAGTGAAGCTTTCTTT. This gives the protein CASGQAGGSEAFF.

This clone was observed a few times. This chain uses TRBV2 with TRBJ1-2; 8 bases are a match to TRBD1. V lost 10 bases, J lost 10 bases, and 8 bases stayed unmatched. The CDR3 loop spans 11 amino acids. The germline V gene encodes CDR1 SNHLY and CDR2 FYNNEI. DNA of the CDR3: TGTGCCATACAGACAGGGGTGGACTACACCTTC. It yields the protein CAIQTGVDYTF.

This clone was detected only once. The CDR3 region is CASSQMGIDRSEQYF. CDR3 bases: TGTGCCAGCAGCCAAATGGGTATCGACAGGTCCGAGCAGTACTTC. The chain couples TRBV11-2 to TRBJ2-7; D possibly corresponds to TRBD1 (6 bases). Looked up from germline, CDR1 is SGHAT and CDR2 is FQNNGV. Trimming cost V 5 bases and J 6 bases, with 20 bases left between them. The CDR3 contains 15 residues. Variable domain in full (rest from reference TRBV11-2 and TRBJ2-7): EAGVAQSPRYKIIEKRQSVAFWCNPISGHATLYWYQQILGQGPKLLIQFQNNGVVDDSQLPKDRFSAERLKGVDSTLKIQPAKLEDSAVYLCASSQMGIDRSEQYFGPGTRLTVT.

The chain has TRBV7-2 and TRBJ1-5; perhaps TRBD1 as D (6 bases). Germline CDR1 and CDR2: SGHTA and FQGNSA. The CDR3 loop spans 15 amino acids. The germline V and J ends were trimmed by 0 bases and 2 bases, with 8 bases remaining between them. The CDR3 region is CASSLAQGGNQPQHF. The CDR3 DNA reads TGTGCCAGCAGCTTAGCACAGGGAGGCAATCAGCCCCAGCATTTT. The full variable domain, its missing parts supplied by reference TRBV7-2 and TRBJ1-5, is GAGVSQSPSNKVTEKGKDVELRCDPISGHTALYWYRQSLGQGLEFLIYFQGNSAPDKSGLPSDRFSAERTGGSVSTLTIQRTQQEDSAVYLCASSLAQGGNQPQHFGDGTRLSIL.

The chain uses TRBV11-2 and TRBJ2-7; no clear D gene. V was clipped by 3 bases and J by 5 bases, with 14 bases between them. The V gene's germline CDR1 is SGHAT and CDR2 FQNNGV. The CDR3 is 14 residues long. The CDR3 loop is CASSFNGPSDEQYF. The DNA of the CDR3 is TGTGCCAGCAGCTTTAACGGGCCAAGTGACGAGCAGTACTTC. The full variable domain, rest sourced from reference TRBV11-2 and TRBJ2-7, is EAGVAQSPRYKIIEKRQSVAFWCNPISGHATLYWYQQILGQGPKLLIQFQNNGVVDDSQLPKDRFSAERLKGVDSTLKIQPAKLEDSAVYLCASSFNGPSDEQYFGPGTRLTVT.

V is TRBV5-1 and J is TRBJ2-7; 14 bases fit TRBD2. The V gene end was trimmed by 3 bases and the J gene end by 5 bases; junction bases not matched to a gene: 13. Germline assignment: CDR1 SGHRS and CDR2 YFSETQ. CDR3 length: 18 amino acids. The CDR3 bases are TGCGCCAGCAGCTGGTCGGGACTAGCGGGAGATTCCCTCAACGAGCAGTACTTC. It yields the protein CASSWSGLAGDSLNEQYF.

The chain employs TRBV2 and TRBJ2-2; 10 bases are shared with TRBD1. This CDR3 region has 14 residues. The V and J ends lost 5 bases and 5 bases, in that order; junction bases with no gene match: 2. Germline CDR1 and CDR2: SNHLY and FYNNEI. The CDR3 sequence: CASSRQGATGELFF. The CDR3 DNA reads TGTGCCAGCAGTCGACAGGGGGCAACCGGGGAGCTGTTTTTT.

The chain couples TRBV29-1 to TRBJ1-1; D remains ambiguous. Between the trimmed V and J ends, which lost 2 bases and 5 bases, there was a span of 15 bases. CDR3 length equals 14 residues. Germline V gene lookup returns CDR1 SQVTM and CDR2 ANQGSEA. For the CDR3, the DNA is TGCAGCGTTGAAATAACTCGCGAGGGAACTGAAGCTTTCTTT. This translates into CSVEITREGTEAFF. The full variable domain, its missing parts supplied by reference TRBV29-1 and TRBJ1-1, is SAVISQKPSRDICQRGTSLTIQCQVDSQVTMMFWYRQQPGQSLTLIATANQGSEATYESGFVIDKFPISRPNLTFSTLTVSNMSPEDSSIYLCSVEITREGTEAFFGQGTRLTVV.

The chain carries TRBV2 and TRBJ2-5, with TRBD1 matching 8 bases. Germline-derived CDR1 and CDR2 are SNHLY and FYNNEI. The CDR3 has 16 residues. The trim removed 3 bases at V and 3 bases at J, leaving 9 bases unmatched. CDR3 nucleotide sequence: TGTGCCAGCAGTGAGGCCAGAAACAGGGGGAAAGAGACCCAGTACTTC. Translated: CASSEARNRGKETQYF.

V usage is TRBV27 and J usage is TRBJ2-3, with TRBD1 matching 9 bases. Germline loops: CDR1 MNHEY, CDR2 SMNVEV (reference sequence). This CDR3 spans 16 amino acids. Trimming took 2 bases from V and 1 from J; bases not matched to a gene: 4. This CDR3 reads CASSLSRTGGTDTQYF. Written as DNA, the CDR3 is TGTGCCAGCAGTTTAAGTAGGACAGGGGGCACAGATACGCAGTATTTT.

The V and J genes are TRBV19 and TRBJ1-4, with no clear D. CDR1 and CDR2 (germline): LNHDA, SQIVND (reference sequence). V was shortened by 5 bases and J by 0 bases, with 10 bases between the two germline ends. This CDR3 is 15 amino acids long. CDR3 DNA sequence: TGTGCCAGTAGTGTGTTGGGAACAACTAATGAAAAACTGTTTTTT. It encodes CASSVLGTTNEKLFF.

This sequence joins TRBV5-4 and TRBJ2-3; 9 bases align to TRBD2. The trim removed 1 base at V and 2 bases at J, leaving 5 bases unmatched. The CDR3 totals 16 residues. CDR1 is SGHNT, CDR2 YYREEE, per germline (reference sequence). The CDR3 nucleotides are TGTGCCAGCAGCTTGTGGGGACTAGCAAACACAGATACGCAGTATTTT. It encodes CASSLWGLANTDTQYF.

The genes are TRBV2 and TRBJ2-3; 12 nucleotides agree with TRBD2. The CDR3 sequence is 17 residues long. Germline V gene data show CDR1 as SNHLY and CDR2 as FYNNEI. V was clipped by 0 bases and J by 3 bases; unmatched bases: 4. CDR3 loop: CASSEAWLAGGTDTQYF. The CDR3 DNA is TGTGCCAGCAGTGAAGCGTGGCTAGCGGGAGGGACAGATACGCAGTATTTT.

The V gene is TRBV11-2, the J gene TRBJ2-2; D is undetermined. Germline V CDR1 and CDR2: SGHAT, FQNNGV. This CDR3 has 13 amino acids. Deletions cut 2 bases from V and 6 bases from J, with 7 bases between. CDR3 in amino acids: CASSLMSAGELFF. Here the CDR3 DNA reads TGTGCCAGCAGCTTAATGTCCGCCGGGGAGCTGTTTTTT.

The V call is TRBV19, the J call TRBJ2-5; D could derive from TRBD1 or TRBD2 (5 bases each). The ends were cut back, 0 bases at V and 5 bases at J, with 19 bases in the middle. The germline V gene has CDR1 LNHDA and CDR2 SQIVND (reference sequence). The CDR3 has 17 amino acids. CDR3 amino acids: CASSIDQTFGAIETQYF. The CDR3 DNA follows: TGTGCCAGTAGTATAGATCAGACATTCGGGGCCATCGAGACCCAGTACTTC.

The chain employs TRBV6-5 and TRBJ1-6, with 9 bases aligning to TRBD1. The CDR3 length is 16 residues. Per germline, CDR1 MNHEY and CDR2 SVGAGI. The V segment lost 2 bases and the J segment 7 bases; nucleotides outside the gene matches: 6. The CDR3 bases are TGTGCCAGCAGTTACATTGGGGGACAGGGAAATTCACCCCTCCACTTT. Residues: CASSYIGGQGNSPLHF.

V usage is TRBV9 and J usage is TRBJ2-5, with 8 positions matching TRBD1. CDR1 SGDLS and CDR2 YYNGEE come from the germline V gene. The CDR3 totals 14 residues. V was pared by 4 bases and J by 5 bases, with 7 bases of the junction left unmatched. The CDR3 protein is CASSLQDRVETQYF. The CDR3 DNA sequence: TGTGCCAGCAGCCTACAGGACAGGGTGGAGACCCAGTACTTC.

The rearrangement links TRBV9 to TRBJ2-2; D not certain. The V end lost 2 bases, the J end lost 9 bases, and 8 bases lay between the germline ends. Germline V CDR1 and CDR2: SGDLS, YYNGEE. This CDR3 is 12 amino acids long. The DNA of the CDR3 is TGTGCCAGCAGCGTCTCCGGCCGGGAGCTGTTTTTT. Translating it yields CASSVSGRELFF. The full variable domain, in which reference TRBV9 and TRBJ2-2 provide the parts outside the CDR3, is DSGVTQTPKHLITATGQRVTLRCSPRSGDLSVYWYQQSLDQGLQFLIQYYNGEERAKGNILERFSAQQFPDLHSELNLSSLELGDSALYFCASSVSGRELFFGEGSRLTVL.

The V call is TRBV9, the J call TRBJ2-7; a possible D gene is TRBD1 (6 bases). CDR1 and CDR2 from the germline V gene are SGDLS and YYNGEE. The CDR3 is made up of 13 amino acids. Trimming stripped 0 bases from V and 6 bases from J, with 10 bases between. The CDR3 coding sequence is TGTGCCAGCAGCGTAGAGAGGGGGTCCGAGCAGTACTTC. It yields the protein CASSVERGSEQYF.

Comments on this clone: The identical CDR3 is also encoded by other nucleotide sequences in the sample. V is TRBV7-3 and J is TRBJ2-1; 12 nucleotides align to TRBD2. With 3 bases clipped from V and 6 bases from J, the junction kept 3 bases outside the gene matches. There are 15 residues in the CDR3. CDR1 is SGHTA, CDR2 FQGTGA, per germline. The CDR3 DNA sequence: TGTGCCAGCAGCTTCACGGGACTAGCGGGCAATGAGCAGTTCTTC. It translates to CASSFTGLAGNEQFF.

The rearrangement joins TRBV9 to TRBJ1-4; 7 bases are a match to TRBD1. The CDR3 contains 16 residues. From germline, CDR1 is SGDLS and CDR2 YYNGEE. Trimming removed 1 base from V and 4 bases from J; junction bases left unmatched: 7. CDR3 sequence (DNA): TGTGCCAGCAGCGTACGCGGGGACAGTAGTAATGAAAAACTGTTTTTT. As protein: CASSVRGDSSNEKLFF.

The chain has TRBV9 and TRBJ1-1, with D maybe TRBD1 (5 bases). This CDR3 is built from 15 residues. Germline loops: CDR1 SGDLS, CDR2 YYNGEE. V lost 0 bases and J 4 bases, leaving 13 bases between the germline ends. The DNA of the CDR3 is TGTGCCAGCAGCGTAGGGTCCCTCGGGGGCACTGAAGCTTTCTTT. Translated: CASSVGSLGGTEAFF.

V usage is TRBV7-9 and J usage is TRBJ1-1; D remains ambiguous. This CDR3 is 17 amino acids long. Germline V gives CDR1 SEHNR, CDR2 FQNEAQ (reference sequence). V was pared by 5 bases and J by 2 bases, with 21 bases between. Here the CDR3 reads CASSPGHGDVINTEAFF. The CDR3 coding sequence is TGTGCCAGCAGCCCTGGTCATGGGGATGTGATTAACACTGAAGCTTTCTTT.

This chain joins TRBV6-1 and TRBJ1-1, with no clear D. Germline values: CDR1 MNHNS, CDR2 SASEGT. This CDR3 is built from 13 residues. Between the trimmed V and J ends, which lost 3 bases and 1 base, there was a span of 6 bases. In nucleotides, the CDR3 is TGTGCCAGCAGTGACCAGCCGAACACTGAAGCTTTCTTT. It encodes CASSDQPNTEAFF.